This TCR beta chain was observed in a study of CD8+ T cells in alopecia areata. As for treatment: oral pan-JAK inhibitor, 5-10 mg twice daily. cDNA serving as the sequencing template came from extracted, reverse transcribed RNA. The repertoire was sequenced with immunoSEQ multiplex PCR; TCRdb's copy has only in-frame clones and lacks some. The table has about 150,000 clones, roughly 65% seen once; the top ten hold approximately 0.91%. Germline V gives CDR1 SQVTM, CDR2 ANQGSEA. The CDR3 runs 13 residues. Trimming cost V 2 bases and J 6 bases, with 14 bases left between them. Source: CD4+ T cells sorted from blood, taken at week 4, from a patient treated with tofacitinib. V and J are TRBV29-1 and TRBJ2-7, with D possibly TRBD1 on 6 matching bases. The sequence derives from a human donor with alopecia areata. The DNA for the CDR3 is TGCAGCGTTGAAAAACAGGGTGATAGCGAGCAGTACTTC. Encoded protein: CSVEKQGDSEQYF.